A single sample is the source of the 30 T cell receptor beta chains below, sequenced in a study of blood T cell repertoires in COVID-19. Generated by immunoSEQ multiplex PCR, the TCRdb table keeps only in-frame clones and is missing some. The sample lists 350,000 to 450,000 clones, approximately 92% occurring once. Sequencing input: PBMCs or T cells enriched from blood (not recorded which). Every receptor here comes from a man aged 30 to 39 who had recovered from COVID-19.

The chain carries TRBV6-2 or TRBV6-3 and TRBJ2-7; TRBD2 matches 11 bases. J gave up 4 bases and V 5 bases, and 10 bases lay outside the gene matches. Germline loops: CDR1 MNHEY, CDR2 SVGEGT. This CDR3 has 16 residues. CDR3 residues: CASSRISSGRLYEQYF. The CDR3 region has the DNA TGTGCCAGCAGTAGGATTTCTAGCGGGAGGCTGTACGAGCAGTACTTC.

The rearrangement uses TRBV7-9 and TRBJ1-2; the D gene is possibly TRBD1 (5 bases). Germline lookup yields CDR1 SEHNR and CDR2 FQNEAQ (reference sequence). Trimming took 5 bases from V and 4 from J, leaving 11 bases between them. The length of the CDR3 is 13 residues. This CDR3 reads CASSPPGFYGYTF. The CDR3 DNA reads as TGTGCCAGCAGCCCGCCAGGGTTCTATGGCTACACCTTC.

The V call is TRBV7-9, the J call TRBJ2-1, with D tentatively TRBD2 (6 bases). Trimming left V 5 bases short and J 6 bases short, with 11 bases between. CDR3 size: 13 residues. Germline CDR1 and CDR2: SEHNR and FQNEAQ (reference sequence). The CDR3 sequence: CASSPTGLNEQFF. The CDR3 coding sequence is TGTGCCAGCAGCCCAACGGGACTCAATGAGCAGTTCTTC. Full variable domain (missing parts from reference TRBV7-9 and TRBJ2-1): DTGVSQNPRHKITKRGQNVTFRCDPISEHNRLYWYRQTLGQGPEFLTYFQNEAQLEKSRLLSDRFSAERPKGSFSTLEIQRTEQGDSAMYLCASSPTGLNEQFFGPGTRLTVL.

V is TRBV24-1 and J is TRBJ1-1; tentatively, D is TRBD1 (5 bases). CDR3 length: 11 residues. Trimming took 9 bases from V and 11 from J, leaving 15 bases between them. Germline CDR1 and CDR2: KGHDR and SFDVKD. CDR3 amino acids: CATEGGAGAFF. Here the CDR3 DNA reads TGTGCCACCGAGGGAGGGGCGGGGGCTTTCTTT.

The chain combines TRBV6-5 with TRBJ1-6; a possible D gene is TRBD1 (6 bases). The germline CDR1 and CDR2 sequences are MNHEY and SVGAGI. CDR3 length equals 13 residues. Trimming removed 6 bases at V and 15 bases at J, with 18 bases between. In nucleotides, the CDR3 is TGTGCCAGCAGGCGCGGAATACAGGGTCACCTCCACTTT. This codes for CASRRGIQGHLHF.

The DNA for the CDR3 is TGCAGTGCTAGACGAGGTGAAGCTTTCTTT. This codes for CSARRGEAFF. The V and J genes are TRBV20-1 and TRBJ1-1; D remains ambiguous. From germline, CDR1 is DFQATT and CDR2 SNEGSKA (reference sequence). The germline V and J ends were trimmed by 2 bases and 7 bases, with 5 bases remaining between them. The CDR3 extends over 10 amino acids.

The V gene is TRBV10-2, the J gene TRBJ2-2, with 10 bases fitting TRBD2. Germline lookup yields CDR1 WSHSY and CDR2 SAAADI. The trim removed 2 bases at V and 3 bases at J, leaving 6 bases unmatched. There are 17 residues in the CDR3. CDR3 DNA: TGCGCCAGCAGTGAGGGTGGACTAGCGGACCACACCGGGGAGCTGTTTTTT. This codes for CASSEGGLADHTGELFF.

The chain is built from TRBV28 and TRBJ2-5, with 10 positions matching TRBD1. The CDR3 contains 16 residues. Germline-derived CDR1 and CDR2 are MDHEN and SYDVKM. V lost 6 bases and J lost 3; bases outside the gene matches: 10. The CDR3 here is CASSPTGTGVEETQYF. Written as DNA, the CDR3 is TGTGCCAGCAGCCCAACCGGGACAGGGGTCGAAGAGACCCAGTACTTC.

The V gene is TRBV18, the J gene TRBJ1-1; a weak D match, TRBD1 (6 bases). Looked up from germline, CDR1 is KGHSH and CDR2 is LQKENI. The ends were cut back, 3 bases at V and 5 bases at J, with 16 bases in the middle. The CDR3 loop spans 15 amino acids. The CDR3 spells CASSPVREGGTEAFF. DNA for the CDR3: TGTGCCAGCTCACCGGTTCGTGAGGGGGGGACTGAAGCTTTCTTT.

V is TRBV3-1 (or the pseudogene TRBV3-2) and J is TRBJ2-5; maybe TRBD2 (6 bases). This CDR3 contains 13 residues. Germline V gives CDR1 LGHDT, CDR2 YNNKEL (reference sequence). Trimming shortened V by 4 bases and J by 7 bases, and 13 bases separated the two germline ends. CDR3 sequence reads: CASSPPPGGTQYF. CDR3 nucleotides: TGTGCCAGCAGCCCCCCACCCGGGGGGACCCAGTACTTC.

The rearrangement links TRBV4-1 to TRBJ2-7; TRBD2 matches at 8 bases. Germline values: CDR1 MGHRA, CDR2 YSYEKL. This CDR3 spans 16 amino acids. Unmatched junction bases numbered 8, after V lost 4 bases and J lost 0 bases. The CDR3 region has the DNA TGCGCCAGCAGCCTAACGGGGGGGAGGAACTCCTACGAGCAGTACTTC. Its protein is CASSLTGGRNSYEQYF.

The chain joins TRBV6-5 to TRBJ1-5, with 9 bases lining up with TRBD1. V shed 7 bases, J shed 7 bases, and the junction held 5 bases outside the gene matches. CDR3 length: 13 amino acids. The germline V gene has CDR1 MNHEY and CDR2 SVGAGI. DNA for the CDR3: TGTGCCAGCACCGGGACAGGGATCCAGCCCCAGCATTTT. The encoded protein is CASTGTGIQPQHF.

This chain uses TRBV5-1 with TRBJ1-4; 7 nucleotides agree with TRBD1. CDR3 size: 14 residues. The trim removed 5 bases at V and 5 bases at J, leaving 6 bases unmatched. Germline CDR1 SGHRS, CDR2 YFSETQ. The CDR3 DNA reads as TGCGCCAGCAGAATGACAGGGATAAATGAAAAACTGTTTTTT. Amino acids: CASRMTGINEKLFF.

This clone was found a few times. The chain uses TRBV9 and TRBJ1-3; no clear D. The CDR3 sequence is 15 residues long. Germline loops: CDR1 SGDLS, CDR2 YYNGEE. Trimming stripped 0 bases from V and 0 bases from J, with 7 bases between. The DNA for the CDR3 is TGTGCCAGCAGCGTAGGCGGGAGCTCTGGAAACACCATATATTTT. It encodes CASSVGGSSGNTIYF.

This clone was observed once. The J gene is TRBJ2-7, the V gene TRBV2; 8 bases are shared with TRBD1. CDR1 and CDR2 (germline): SNHLY, FYNNEI. CDR3 length: 13 residues. V trimming: 1 base; J trimming: 8 bases; junction bases outside the gene matches: 4. In nucleotides, the CDR3 is TGTGCCAGCAGTGAAGGGACAGGGTACCAGCAGTACTTC. Its translation: CASSEGTGYQQYF.

V and J are TRBV10-2 and TRBJ1-1, with a possible D match to TRBD1 (6 bases). The germline V gene encodes CDR1 WSHSY and CDR2 SAAADI. V was shortened by 1 base and J by 9 bases, with 9 bases between the two germline ends. CDR3 size: 12 residues. The CDR3 bases are TGCGCCAGCAGTGAGTGGGGGCAGCAAGCTTTCTTT. Encoded protein: CASSEWGQQAFF.

The J gene is TRBJ1-2, the V gene TRBV28; D is uncertain. The CDR3 runs to 14 residues. The germline V gene encodes CDR1 MDHEN and CDR2 SYDVKM. The V end was cut by 2 bases, the J end by 8 bases, with 15 bases between. CDR3 sequence: CASSLTHTSGGYTF. CDR3 bases: TGTGCCAGCAGTTTAACCCATACTAGCGGGGGCTACACCTTC.

The V call is TRBV10-2, the J call TRBJ1-1, with no clear D. This CDR3 has 10 residues. Trimming pared 8 bases from V and 6 bases from J, leaving 7 bases between. CDR1 and CDR2 (germline): WSHSY, SAAADI. The CDR3 DNA reads TGCGCCAGCTGGTCGGCTGAAGCTTTCTTT. Its translation is CASWSAEAFF.

The chain combines TRBV2 with TRBJ2-1, with 7 nucleotides matching TRBD2. V dropped 7 bases and J dropped 8; count of bases not matched to a gene: 11. CDR3 length: 14 amino acids. The germline gives CDR1 SNHLY, CDR2 FYNNEI. The CDR3: CASNNRAGRYEQFF. In DNA form, the CDR3 reads TGTGCCAGCAATAACCGAGCGGGACGGTATGAGCAGTTCTTC.

This clone appeared once. V and J are TRBV2 and TRBJ2-7; 7 bases fit TRBD1. Germline loops: CDR1 SNHLY, CDR2 FYNNEI. With V trimmed by 6 bases and J by 0 bases, 8 bases remained unmatched. This CDR3 is built from 15 residues. Here the CDR3 reads CASRANRGDSYEQYF. CDR3 sequence (DNA): TGTGCCAGCAGGGCCAACAGGGGTGACTCCTACGAGCAGTACTTC. Variable domain in full (rest from reference TRBV2 and TRBJ2-7): EPEVTQTPSHQVTQMGQEVILRCVPISNHLYFYWYRQILGQKVEFLVSFYNNEISEKSEIFDDQFSVERPDGSNFTLKIRSTKLEDSAMYFCASRANRGDSYEQYFGPGTRLTVT.

The rearrangement uses TRBV5-1 and TRBJ2-5; tentative D call: TRBD1 (7 bases). V was pared by 4 bases and J by 4 bases, with 11 bases between. The V gene's germline CDR1 is SGHRS and CDR2 YFSETQ. This CDR3 spans 13 amino acids. This chain's CDR3 is CASSAGQLETQYF. CDR3 coding DNA: TGCGCCAGCAGCGCGGGACAGTTAGAGACCCAGTACTTC.

The chain is built from TRBV20-1 and TRBJ1-1; D gene unclear. V lost 6 bases and J 1 base, leaving 3 bases between the germline ends. This CDR3 is built from 10 residues. Germline V CDR1 and CDR2: DFQATT, SNEGSKA (reference sequence). CDR3 sequence reads: CSARNTEAFF. CDR3 sequence (DNA): TGCAGTGCCAGGAACACTGAAGCTTTCTTT.

This sequence joins TRBV19 and TRBJ1-2, with TRBD1 identical over 9 bases. The CDR3 is made up of 14 amino acids. J lost 3 bases, V lost 9 bases, and 8 bases had no gene match. From germline, CDR1 is LNHDA and CDR2 SQIVND (reference sequence). Here the CDR3 DNA reads TGTGCCAGCAATGAGGGACAGGGAGACTATGGCTACACCTTC. Translated: CASNEGQGDYGYTF.

The chain carries TRBV5-1 and TRBJ2-5, with TRBD2 identical over 7 bases. Germline V gives CDR1 SGHRS, CDR2 YFSETQ. V shed 0 bases and J 4 bases; nucleotides not matched to a gene: 12. This CDR3 region has 17 residues. The CDR3 region is CASSLVSSGVGRETQYF. The CDR3 coding sequence is TGCGCCAGCAGCTTGGTATCCAGCGGGGTTGGTAGAGAGACCCAGTACTTC.

The CDR3 nucleotides read TGTGCCACTACACCGGGACAGGGTTACAATGAGCAGTTCTTC. It specifies CATTPGQGYNEQFF. This rearrangement joins TRBV19 to TRBJ2-1; TRBD1 matches 9 bases. The trim removed 10 bases at V and 4 bases at J, leaving 8 bases unmatched. CDR1 and CDR2 from the germline V gene are LNHDA and SQIVND (reference sequence). The CDR3 is 14 residues long.

The rearrangement uses TRBV11-2 and TRBJ2-1; 9 bases match TRBD2. This CDR3 contains 13 residues. Germline CDR1 and CDR2: SGHAT and FQNNGV. CDR3 protein: CAGGAGGPNEQFF. CDR3 in DNA: TGTGCTGGTGGGGCGGGAGGGCCGAATGAGCAGTTCTTC. The whole variable domain, remainder taken from reference TRBV11-2 and TRBJ2-1, is EAGVAQSPRYKIIEKRQSVAFWCNPISGHATLYWYQQILGQGPKLLIQFQNNGVVDDSQLPKDRFSAERLKGVDSTLKIQPAKLEDSAVYLCAGGAGGPNEQFFGPGTRLTVL.

This chain links TRBV2 with TRBJ1-1; tentative D call: TRBD1 (5 bases). Looked up from germline, CDR1 is SNHLY and CDR2 is FYNNEI. The CDR3 contains 13 residues. V dropped 10 bases and J dropped 3 bases, with 15 bases sitting between them. CDR3 bases: TGTGCCACCGATGGGGCTCTGGACACTGAAGCTTTCTTT. This codes for CATDGALDTEAFF.

This chain links TRBV5-1 with TRBJ1-3; D is unclear. Trimming shortened V by 4 bases and J by 6 bases, and 14 bases separated the two germline ends. CDR1 is SGHRS, CDR2 YFSETQ, per germline. The CDR3 contains 14 residues. The CDR3 region is CASSPRVMENTIYF. CDR3 coding DNA: TGCGCCAGCAGCCCCCGGGTAATGGAAAACACCATATATTTT.

The gene calls are TRBV7-6 and TRBJ1-3; 10 nucleotides agree with TRBD1. The CDR3 length is 16 residues. V shed 5 bases and J 2 bases; nucleotides not matched to a gene: 6. Germline values: CDR1 SGHVS, CDR2 FNYEAQ. The DNA for the CDR3 is TGTGCCAGCAGCGCTCGACAGGGGGCGGCTGGAAACACCATATATTTT. Protein product: CASSARQGAAGNTIYF.

The chain is built from TRBV7-2 and TRBJ2-2; the D gene is possibly TRBD2 (5 bases). Trimming cost V 2 bases and J 2 bases, with 12 bases left between them. This CDR3 has 16 residues. Germline V gene sequence: CDR1 SGHTA, CDR2 FQGNSA. CDR3 sequence reads: CASSLYRLLNTGELFF. For the CDR3, the DNA is TGTGCCAGCAGCTTATATAGACTACTTAACACCGGGGAGCTGTTTTTT. Full variable domain (rest looked up from reference TRBV7-2 and TRBJ2-2): GAGVSQSPSNKVTEKGKDVELRCDPISGHTALYWYRQSLGQGLEFLIYFQGNSAPDKSGLPSDRFSAERTGGSVSTLTIQRTQQEDSAVYLCASSLYRLLNTGELFFGEGSRLTVL.